A single sample is the source of the 9 T cell receptor beta chains below, sequenced in a study of blood T cell repertoires in COVID-19. Sequencing used immunoSEQ multiplex PCR; TCRdb keeps in-frame clones, though not all of them. The sample has 100,000 to 150,000 clones, over 60% seen once. Sequencing was done on a sample of peripheral blood. The receptors come from a woman in her seventies with acute or convalescent COVID-19.

The chain recombines TRBV15 with TRBJ2-1; the D gene is possibly TRBD1 (5 bases). V gave up 4 bases and J gave up 1 base, with 11 bases separating them. Looked up from germline, CDR1 is LNHNV and CDR2 is YYDKDF (reference sequence). This CDR3 spans 15 amino acids. The CDR3 is CATSTDRTSYNEQFF. CDR3 coding DNA: TGTGCCACCAGCACCGACAGAACTTCCTACAATGAGCAGTTCTTC.

The table lists this clone with a count of one. The chain is built from TRBV11-3 and TRBJ2-5; D may be TRBD2 (6 bases). Germline CDR1 reads SGHNT; CDR2 reads YENEEA. This CDR3 is 14 amino acids long. V gave up 5 bases and J gave up 2 bases, with 12 bases separating them. Here the CDR3 reads CASSRAGPQETQYF. DNA for the CDR3: TGTGCCAGCAGCCGCGCGGGACCTCAAGAGACCCAGTACTTC.

The genes are TRBV11-2 and TRBJ2-5; 7 bases are a match to TRBD1. The trim removed 0 bases at V and 4 bases at J, leaving 5 bases unmatched. Per germline, CDR1 SGHAT and CDR2 FQNNGV. This CDR3 spans 15 amino acids. The CDR3 DNA sequence: TGTGCCAGCAGCTTAGATCTAGGGGGCCGAGAGACCCAGTACTTC. Translating it yields CASSLDLGGRETQYF.

The rearrangement links TRBV7-6 to TRBJ2-1, with 8 bases lining up with TRBD2. Unmatched junction bases numbered 11, after V lost 1 base and J lost 0 bases. The CDR3 is made up of 19 amino acids. The germline CDR1 and CDR2 sequences are SGHVS and FNYEAQ. The CDR3 DNA reads as TGTGCCAGCAGCTTAGTCTTTCCTAGCGGGCTTCTCTCCTACAATGAGCAGTTCTTC. This translates into CASSLVFPSGLLSYNEQFF.

The chain has TRBV27 and TRBJ1-1; 7 positions agree with TRBD1. The CDR3 length is 15 residues. CDR1 and CDR2 from the germline V gene are MNHEY and SMNVEV (reference sequence). Trimming cost V 4 bases and J 5 bases; bases outside gene matches: 10. As DNA, the CDR3 is TGTGCCAGCAGTTCAATACAGGGGCCAGGAACTGAAGCTTTCTTT. Its translation is CASSSIQGPGTEAFF.

CDR3 DNA: TGCGCCAGCAGTGGGGACAGCCATGGCTACACCTTC. Translation gives CASSGDSHGYTF. The chain joins TRBV10-2 to TRBJ1-2, with 7 bases matching TRBD1. Germline V CDR1 and CDR2: WSHSY, SAAADI. CDR3 length: 12 amino acids. V lost 4 bases to trimming and J lost 6 bases; unmatched junction nucleotides: 2.

This chain joins TRBV19 and TRBJ2-1, with TRBD1 matching 10 bases. V lost 8 bases to trimming and J lost 10 bases; unmatched junction nucleotides: 8. The CDR3 consists of 13 residues. Germline V gives CDR1 LNHDA, CDR2 SQIVND (reference sequence). In DNA form, the CDR3 reads TGTGCCAGTTCACGACAGGGGGCTTGGGAGCAGTTCTTC. Translating gives CASSRQGAWEQFF.

The chain has TRBV9 and TRBJ1-3; weak D call: TRBD1 (5 bases). Germline V lookup: CDR1 SGDLS, CDR2 YYNGEE. This CDR3 is 15 amino acids long. V was shortened by 3 bases and J by 0 bases, with 10 bases between the two germline ends. CDR3 sequence reads: CASSDRSISGNTIYF. The DNA of the CDR3 is TGTGCCAGCAGCGACAGGAGTATCTCTGGAAACACCATATATTTT.

The V gene is TRBV27, the J gene TRBJ2-1, with 9 bases fitting TRBD1. J was trimmed by 7 bases and V by 5 bases; bases with no gene match: 9. This CDR3 has 15 residues. CDR1 MNHEY and CDR2 SMNVEV come from the germline V gene (reference sequence). The DNA for the CDR3 is TGTGCCAGCAGTCTACAGGGGGCTATTTTTAATGAGCAGTTCTTC. Amino acid sequence: CASSLQGAIFNEQFF.